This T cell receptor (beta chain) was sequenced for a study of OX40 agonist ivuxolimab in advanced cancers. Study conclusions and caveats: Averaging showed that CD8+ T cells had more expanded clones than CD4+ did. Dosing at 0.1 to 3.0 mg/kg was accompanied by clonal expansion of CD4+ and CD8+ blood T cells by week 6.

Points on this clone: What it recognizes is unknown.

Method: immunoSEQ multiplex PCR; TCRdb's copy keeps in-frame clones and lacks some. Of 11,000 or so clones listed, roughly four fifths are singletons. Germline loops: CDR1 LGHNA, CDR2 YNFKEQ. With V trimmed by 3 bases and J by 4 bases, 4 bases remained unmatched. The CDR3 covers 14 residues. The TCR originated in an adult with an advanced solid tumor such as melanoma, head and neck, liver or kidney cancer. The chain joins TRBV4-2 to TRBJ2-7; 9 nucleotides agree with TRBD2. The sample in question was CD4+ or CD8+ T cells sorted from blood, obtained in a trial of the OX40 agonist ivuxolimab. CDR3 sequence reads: CASSQLAGRYEQYF. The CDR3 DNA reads TGTGCCAGCAGCCAGCTAGCGGGAAGGTACGAGCAGTACTTC.